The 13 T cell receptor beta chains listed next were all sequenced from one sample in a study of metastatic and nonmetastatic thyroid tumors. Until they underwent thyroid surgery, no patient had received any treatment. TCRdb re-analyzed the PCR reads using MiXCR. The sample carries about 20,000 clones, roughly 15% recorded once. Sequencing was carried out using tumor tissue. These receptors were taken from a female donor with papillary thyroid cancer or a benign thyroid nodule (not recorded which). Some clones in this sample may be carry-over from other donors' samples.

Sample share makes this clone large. The CDR3 reads CASSSRDRGYEQYF. The CDR3 DNA is TGTGCCAGCAGTTCCCGGGACAGGGGCTACGAGCAGTACTTC. The V call is TRBV6-1, the J call TRBJ2-7; 10 bases match TRBD1. The CDR3 extends over 14 amino acids. Germline CDR1 MNHNS, CDR2 SASEGT. Trimming at V came to 5 bases and at J to 3 bases, leaving 4 bases not matched to a gene.

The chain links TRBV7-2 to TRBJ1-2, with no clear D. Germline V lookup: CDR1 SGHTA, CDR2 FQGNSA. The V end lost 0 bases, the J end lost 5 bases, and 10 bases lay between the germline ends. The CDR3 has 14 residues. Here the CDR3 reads CASSLAQKGYGYTF. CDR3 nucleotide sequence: TGTGCCAGCAGCTTAGCGCAGAAGGGTTATGGCTACACCTTC.

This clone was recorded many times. The CDR3 loop reads CASSLQGYGYTF. CDR3 in DNA: TGTGCCAGCAGTTTACAGGGGTATGGCTACACCTTC. The chain uses TRBV25-1 and TRBJ1-2; 7 bases line up with TRBD1. There are 12 residues in the CDR3. J gave up 5 bases and V 5 bases, and 2 bases lay outside the gene matches. CDR1 and CDR2 (germline): MGHDK, SYGVNS.

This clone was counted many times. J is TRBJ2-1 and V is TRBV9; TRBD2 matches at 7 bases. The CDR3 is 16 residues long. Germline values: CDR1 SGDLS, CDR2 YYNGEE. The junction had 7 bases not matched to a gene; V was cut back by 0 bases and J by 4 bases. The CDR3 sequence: CASSVEFSGRYNEQFF. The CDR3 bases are TGTGCCAGCAGCGTAGAATTTAGCGGGCGATACAATGAGCAGTTCTTC. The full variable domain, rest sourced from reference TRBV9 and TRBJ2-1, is DSGVTQTPKHLITATGQRVTLRCSPRSGDLSVYWYQQSLDQGLQFLIQYYNGEERAKGNILERFSAQQFPDLHSELNLSSLELGDSALYFCASSVEFSGRYNEQFFGPGTRLTVL.

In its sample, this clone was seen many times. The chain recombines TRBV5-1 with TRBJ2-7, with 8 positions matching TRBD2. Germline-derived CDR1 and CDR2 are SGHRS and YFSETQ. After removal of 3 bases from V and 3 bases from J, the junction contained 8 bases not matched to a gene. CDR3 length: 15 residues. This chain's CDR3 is CASSSVAGSLYEQYF. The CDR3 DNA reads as TGCGCCAGCAGCTCAGTAGCGGGAAGTCTCTACGAGCAGTACTTC.

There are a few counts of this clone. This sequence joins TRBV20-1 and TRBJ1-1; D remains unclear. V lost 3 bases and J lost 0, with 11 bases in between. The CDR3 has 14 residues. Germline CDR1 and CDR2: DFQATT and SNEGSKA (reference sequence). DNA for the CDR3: TGCAGTGCTAGTTCCCGCCTACTGAACACTGAAGCTTTCTTT. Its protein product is CSASSRLLNTEAFF.

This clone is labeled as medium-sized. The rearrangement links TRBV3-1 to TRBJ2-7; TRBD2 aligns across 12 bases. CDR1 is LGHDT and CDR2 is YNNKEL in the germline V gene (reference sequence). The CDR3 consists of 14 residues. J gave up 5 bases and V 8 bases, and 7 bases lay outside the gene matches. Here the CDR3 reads CASGRLAGAHEQYF. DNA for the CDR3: TGTGCCAGCGGACGACTAGCGGGAGCCCACGAGCAGTACTTC.

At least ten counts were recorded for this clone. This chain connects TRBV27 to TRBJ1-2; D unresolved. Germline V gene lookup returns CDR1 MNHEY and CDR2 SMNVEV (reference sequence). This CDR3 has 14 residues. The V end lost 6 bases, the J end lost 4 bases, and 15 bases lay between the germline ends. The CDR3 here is CASRPDRNLYGYTF. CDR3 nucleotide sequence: TGTGCCAGCAGACCGGACCGAAATCTCTATGGCTACACCTTC.

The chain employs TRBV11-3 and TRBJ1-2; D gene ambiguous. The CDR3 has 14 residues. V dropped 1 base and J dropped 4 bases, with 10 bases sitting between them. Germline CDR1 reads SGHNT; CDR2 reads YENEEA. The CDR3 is CASSLGGSPYGYTF. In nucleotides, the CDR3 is TGTGCCAGCAGCTTAGGCGGCAGCCCCTATGGCTACACCTTC.

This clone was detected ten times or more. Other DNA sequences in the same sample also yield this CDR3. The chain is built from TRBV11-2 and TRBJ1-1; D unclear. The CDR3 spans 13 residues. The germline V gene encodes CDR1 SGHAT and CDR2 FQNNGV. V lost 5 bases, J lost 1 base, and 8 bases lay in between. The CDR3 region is CASSLWGNTEAFF. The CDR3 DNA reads TGTGCCAGCAGCCTTTGGGGGAACACTGAAGCTTTCTTT.

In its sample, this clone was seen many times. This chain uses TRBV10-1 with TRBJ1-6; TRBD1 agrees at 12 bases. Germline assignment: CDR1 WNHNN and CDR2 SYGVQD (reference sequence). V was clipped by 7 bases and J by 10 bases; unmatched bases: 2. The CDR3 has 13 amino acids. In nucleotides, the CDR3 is TGCGCCAGCAAGGGGACAGGGGGCTCACCCCTCCACTTT. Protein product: CASKGTGGSPLHF.

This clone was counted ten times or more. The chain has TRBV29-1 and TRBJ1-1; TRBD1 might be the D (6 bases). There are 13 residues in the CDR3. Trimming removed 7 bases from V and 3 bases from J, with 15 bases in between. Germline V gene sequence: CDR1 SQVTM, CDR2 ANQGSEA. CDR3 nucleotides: TGCAGCGCCGAGGACAGCCTATACACTGAAGCTTTCTTT. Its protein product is CSAEDSLYTEAFF.

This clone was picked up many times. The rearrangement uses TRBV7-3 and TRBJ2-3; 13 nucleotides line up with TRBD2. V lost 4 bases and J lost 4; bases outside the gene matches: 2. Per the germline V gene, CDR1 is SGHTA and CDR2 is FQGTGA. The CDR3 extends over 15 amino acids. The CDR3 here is CASSSTSGRSDTQYF. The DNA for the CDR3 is TGTGCCAGCAGCTCGACTAGCGGGAGGTCAGATACGCAGTATTTT.